This T cell receptor beta chain was recorded in a study of T-cell memory formation after mild COVID-19. Study in general: Among the donors, TCR clusters were largely specific to each donor.

TCRalpha and TCRbeta libraries used 5'RACE with constant-segment primers and UMIs. Via MiXCR, TCRdb re-called the 5' RACE reads, giving one row per CDR3 protein. Seen here are 40,000 to 45,000 distinct CDR3 sequences, 8.5% to 10% observed once, and the top ten hold 10% to 15%. The study, taken as a whole, reports: Clones that got smaller from day 15 to 85 had even CD4/CD8, while clones growing later tipped toward CD4+. Contracting CD8+ clones were enriched in EMRA, CD4+ mainly in CM and EM.

This clonotype turned up a few times. The antigen is undetermined. The CDR3 sequence is 16 residues long. V was cut by 3 bases and J by 4 bases, with 17 bases left in between. CDR1 and CDR2 (germline): MNHNS, SASEGT. V and J are TRBV6-1 and TRBJ2-3; D is tentatively TRBD1 or TRBD2 (5 bases each). The sequence was obtained from an adult woman who had mild COVID-19 (a few samples of this study predate the infection). Cell type and time point are not known. Sequencing was performed on PBMCs or a T cell subset sorted from them (not recorded which). The CDR3 sequence: CASSERGAASPDTQYF. The CDR3 nucleotides read TGTGCCAGCAGTGAGAGGGGAGCGGCTTCACCAGATACGCAGTATTTT.